This T cell receptor (beta chain) was sequenced for a study of T and B cells in COVID-19 patients. This CDR3 spans 16 amino acids. Germline V gene sequence: CDR1 MNHNS, CDR2 SASEGT. Turning to this clonotype: The germline gene is not matched at one end of the junction; a read error may be the cause.

Each TRB amplification used roughly 220-550 ng of genomic DNA from blood. Multiplex PCR with BIOMED2 TRB-A/B primer pools amplified TRB rearrangements. TCRdb ran MiXCR on the multiplex PCR reads and lists one entry per CDR3 protein. The sample lists approximately 17,000 distinct CDR3 sequences; approximately 30% were seen once. The chain has TRBV6-1 and TRBJ1-1, with 9 positions matching TRBD1. Sequencing was performed on blood. The TCR sequence derives from a human donor who had recovered from COVID-19. In nucleotides, the CDR3 is TGTGCCAGCAGGTCCGGGACAGGGATATTCGGGGCTGAAGTTTTCTTT. Translation: CASRSGTGIFGAEVFF.